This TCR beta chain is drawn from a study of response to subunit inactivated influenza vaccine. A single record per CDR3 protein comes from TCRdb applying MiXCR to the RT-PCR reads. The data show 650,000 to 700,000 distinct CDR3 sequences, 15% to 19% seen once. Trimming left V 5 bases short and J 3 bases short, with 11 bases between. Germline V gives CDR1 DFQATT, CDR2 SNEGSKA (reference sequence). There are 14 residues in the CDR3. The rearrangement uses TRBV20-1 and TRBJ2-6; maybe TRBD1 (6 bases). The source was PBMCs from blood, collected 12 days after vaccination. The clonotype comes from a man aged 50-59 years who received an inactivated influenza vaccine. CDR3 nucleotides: TGCAGTGCTTACCAGGGGTATGGGGCCAACGTCCTGACTTTC. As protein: CSAYQGYGANVLTF.